The present TCR beta chain was sequenced within a study of blood T cell repertoires in COVID-19. The overall study: Sources were T cells, B-cell-depleted T cells, or PBMCs; the material itself was cDNA or gDNA.

The assay was immunoSEQ multiplex PCR, and TCRdb's table has in-frame clones only and misses some. The sample has 120,000 to 150,000 clones, almost 90% seen once; the top ten hold under 3%. Germline values: CDR1 SEHNR, CDR2 FQNEAQ (reference sequence). This CDR3 contains 16 residues. V shed 4 bases and J 7 bases; nucleotides not matched to a gene: 12. The sample comprised peripheral blood. This chain uses TRBV7-9 with TRBJ2-1, with 8 bases fitting TRBD2. The source is a human donor in a cohort sampled during active COVID-19. The CDR3 nucleotides are TGTGCCAGCAGCTCCCGCGGGACTAGGCTCGTGAATGAGCAGTTCTTC. Translated, it gives CASSSRGTRLVNEQFF.